What follows is one T cell receptor (beta chain) and its context. Its antigen has not been determined. Base qualities are not at hand, and no much larger clone is one base apart. The CDR3, from cysteine to phenylalanine, totals 14 residues. Only CDR3 DNA is held: 42 bases, read in frame from base 1. Reading the germline V gene (reference sequence) gives CDR1 MNHEY and CDR2 SMNVEV. Unmatched junction bases come to 7, with V trimmed by 7 bases and J by 3 bases. The immunoSEQ Assay, a bias-controlled multiplex PCR, was used to amplify TCRbeta CDR3 regions from genomic DNA. The published analysis was carried out like this. The number of nucleated cells in each sample was estimated from the amplification of reference gene primers within the assay. Sequence reads were collapsed and filtered to measure the absolute abundance of every unique TCRbeta CDR3 rearrangement. For each sample, productive Simpson clonality was calculated as the square root of Simpson's diversity index over productive rearrangements. TCRdb mirrors the immuneACCESS table, restricted to in-frame sequences. Some clones are absent from its copies; in checked studies, under half trace to an unresolved V gene, and the reason for the others is unknown. D and trimming were read from the DNA, whereas the V and J calls and clone size are those reported in that table. The sample table contains about 59,000 clones; only one count was recorded for 65% to 90% of them. 25% to 35% of the sample is in the top ten clones.

This entry is derived from a study of blood T cell repertoires in COVID-19 (dated by TCRdb to 2020 to 2021). For the wider study: The collaborator samples originated in the United States, Italy and Spain and spanned the acute and convalescent phases of COVID-19. The prospective study material was composed of cDNA or gDNA derived from T cells, B-cell-depleted T cells, or PBMCs. Deeply sampled blood TCRbeta repertoires from subjects exposed to, actively infected with, or recovered from COVID-19 were included in the dataset. A freely available public database, intended as a resource for researchers studying the immune response to SARS-CoV-2, is where the repertoires were released. The samples were drawn from two sources: the first 160 participants of the ongoing ImmuneRACE study, and over 1,000 subjects contributed by 6 global collaborators. Sample metadata almost always included a de-identified subject ID, COVID-19 status, age in years and sex. Where available, HLA class I and class II types were taken from metadata supplied by the sample provider and were not determined by assay-based typing.

Findings and caveats that apply to the study as a whole: Clinical and demographic metadata were provided uncurated, with the amount varying by source and participant.

Collaborating institutions collected whole blood in K2EDTA tubes following their own protocols. For TCRbeta analysis, collaborator samples were shipped as frozen whole blood, as isolated PBMCs, or as DNA extracted from either sample type. Sequences were obtained from peripheral blood. This clonotype originated in a woman over 75 with active or convalescent COVID-19. Recombination linked TRBV27 to TRBJ2-5; TRBD2 matches 8 bases in the middle. The DNA sequence is given as TGTGCCAGCACCCCTAGCGGGCGCGAAGAGACCCAGTACTTC. This is translated as CASTPSGREETQYF.